This section outlines one TCR beta chain sequence together with its context. The sample belongs to a study of blood T cell repertoires in COVID-19. The overall study: The origin of the acute and convalescent COVID-19 samples was the United States, Italy and Spain. PBMCs, B-cell-depleted T cells, or T cells were the source of the cDNA or gDNA that made up the material.

Methods used by the authors: The assay estimated nucleated cells by amplifying reference gene primers. The protocol was immunoSEQ multiplex PCR, while the TCRdb copy is restricted to in-frame clones and leaves out a portion. From that table come the V and J calls and clone size; the DNA was used to work out D and trimming. The repertoire includes around 62,000 clones, approximately 88% of them detected once, and more than 8% sits in the top ten. CDR3 length: 16 amino acids. Germline assignment: CDR1 LNHDA and CDR2 SQIVND (reference sequence). V lost 5 bases to trimming and J lost 2 bases, with 17 bases between them.

The origin of this receptor is a man between 50 and 59 years old with active COVID-19. Source material: peripheral blood. The V call is TRBV19, the J call TRBJ2-3, with D tentatively TRBD1 (7 bases). The CDR3 loop is CASSEYRGGNTDTQYF. CDR3 bases: TGTGCCAGTAGTGAATACAGGGGCGGGAACACAGATACGCAGTATTTT.